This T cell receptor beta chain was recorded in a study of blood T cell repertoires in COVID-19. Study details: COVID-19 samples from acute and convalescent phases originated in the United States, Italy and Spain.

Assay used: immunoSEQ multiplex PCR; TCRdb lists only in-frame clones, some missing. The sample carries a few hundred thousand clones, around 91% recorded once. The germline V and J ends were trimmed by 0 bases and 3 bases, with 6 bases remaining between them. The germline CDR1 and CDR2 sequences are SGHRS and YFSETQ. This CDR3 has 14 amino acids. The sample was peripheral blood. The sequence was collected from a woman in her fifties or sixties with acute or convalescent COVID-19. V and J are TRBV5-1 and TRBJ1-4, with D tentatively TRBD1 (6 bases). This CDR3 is CASSLGQANEKLFF. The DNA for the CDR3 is TGCGCCAGCAGCTTGGGACAGGCTAATGAAAAACTGTTTTTT.